A single sample is the source of the 22 T cell receptor beta chains below, sequenced in a study of T cell responses to AZD1222 COVID-19 vaccine. The protocol was immunoSEQ multiplex PCR, while the TCRdb copy is restricted to in-frame clones and leaves out a portion. This table has around 100,000 clones, roughly 90% appearing once. This specimen consisted of peripheral blood, obtained on day 0 of AZD1222 vaccination. These TCRs come from an adult in good health.

The rearrangement uses TRBV7-2 and TRBJ1-4, with D perhaps TRBD1 (6 bases). Germline values: CDR1 SGHTA, CDR2 FQGNSA. The CDR3 has 15 amino acids. Trimming shortened V by 5 bases and J by 6 bases, and 16 bases separated the two germline ends. The DNA for the CDR3 is TGTGCCAGCAGCCCGCGGGGAGGGGGGGATGAAAAACTGTTTTTT. It specifies CASSPRGGGDEKLFF.

The gene calls are TRBV30 and TRBJ2-5; D remains ambiguous. V was cut by 4 bases and J by 5 bases, with 14 bases left in between. Germline lookup yields CDR1 GTSNPN and CDR2 SVGIG (reference sequence). The CDR3 loop spans 13 amino acids. The DNA of the CDR3 is TGTGCCTGGACCACGCATCTGGGGGAGACCCAGTACTTC. Translated: CAWTTHLGETQYF.

The rearrangement uses TRBV25-1 and TRBJ1-1; D not resolved. CDR3 size: 15 residues. Germline CDR1 reads MGHDK; CDR2 reads SYGVNS. V was pared by 3 bases and J by 3 bases, with 14 bases between. CDR3 loop: CASSDQGGWDTEAFF. The DNA for the CDR3 is TGTGCCAGCAGTGACCAAGGAGGGTGGGACACTGAAGCTTTCTTT.

The chain has TRBV7-9 and TRBJ2-1; 8 bases align to TRBD2. Trimming removed 1 base from V and 2 bases from J; junction bases left unmatched: 4. There are 16 residues in the CDR3. Per the germline V gene, CDR1 is SEHNR and CDR2 is FQNEAQ (reference sequence). This chain's CDR3 is CASSLESGGPYNEQFF. Here the CDR3 DNA reads TGTGCCAGCAGCTTAGAATCGGGGGGGCCCTACAATGAGCAGTTCTTC.

The V call is TRBV5-6, the J call TRBJ1-6; TRBD1 agrees at 10 bases. Trimming cost V 5 bases and J 10 bases; bases outside gene matches: 12. In germline, CDR1 is SGHDT, CDR2 YYEEEE. The length of the CDR3 is 16 residues. The CDR3 DNA sequence: TGTGCCAGCAGTTCCCGGGACAGGGGAGAGGAGTCACCCCTCCACTTT. Its translation: CASSSRDRGEESPLHF.

The chain couples TRBV9 to TRBJ1-1; the D is unclear. The CDR3 has 13 residues. Germline-derived CDR1 and CDR2 are SGDLS and YYNGEE. Trimming stripped 7 bases from V and 0 bases from J, with 10 bases between. The chain's CDR3 is CASGGTVNTEAFF. CDR3 DNA sequence: TGTGCCAGCGGTGGCACGGTGAACACTGAAGCTTTCTTT.

V and J are TRBV18 and TRBJ1-2; possible D gene TRBD1, 5 bases. The CDR3 is made up of 14 amino acids. The V and J ends lost 3 bases and 2 bases respectively, with 10 bases between them. Germline V gene sequence: CDR1 KGHSH, CDR2 LQKENI. In DNA, the CDR3 is TGTGCCAGCTCACCCCCGGCAGGGAACTATGGCTACACCTTC. Amino acid sequence: CASSPPAGNYGYTF.

The chain joins TRBV11-3 to TRBJ1-1; D call uncertain. This CDR3 has 14 amino acids. Per germline, CDR1 SGHNT and CDR2 YENEEA. The V end was cut by 1 base, the J end by 1 base, with 7 bases between. The CDR3 loop reads CASSLVVQNTEAFF. The CDR3, as DNA: TGTGCCAGCAGCTTAGTCGTGCAGAACACTGAAGCTTTCTTT.

There are a few counts of this clone. V usage is TRBV18 and J usage is TRBJ1-2; TRBD1 is a possible D gene (5 bases). The CDR3 length is 15 residues. Germline lookup yields CDR1 KGHSH and CDR2 LQKENI. V was clipped by 3 bases and J by 4 bases, with 15 bases between them. DNA for the CDR3: TGTGCCAGCTCACCCGGCCCGGGGCCGACCTATGGCTACACCTTC. The encoded protein is CASSPGPGPTYGYTF.

This chain joins TRBV30 and TRBJ1-6; D is undetermined. V lost 3 bases to trimming and J lost 9 bases, with 15 bases between them. Germline V gene data show CDR1 as GTSNPN and CDR2 as SVGIG (reference sequence). This CDR3 has 14 residues. CDR3: CAWRPVGPGSPLHF. In DNA form, the CDR3 reads TGTGCCTGGAGGCCGGTCGGCCCTGGTTCACCCCTCCACTTT.

In its sample, this clone was seen a few times. The chain uses TRBV7-3 and TRBJ2-3; 10 bases align to TRBD1. The CDR3 runs to 16 residues. V was pared by 0 bases and J by 4 bases, with 4 bases of the junction left unmatched. Germline CDR1 is SGHTA and CDR2 is FQGTGA. CDR3 nucleotides: TGTGCCAGCAGCTTAACGCCGACAGGGGGCCCAGATACGCAGTATTTT. The encoded protein is CASSLTPTGGPDTQYF.

CDR3 DNA: TGTGCCACCAGGGTTTGGGACGGCAGCTCTGGAAACACCATATATTTT. Translation gives CATRVWDGSSGNTIYF. The chain combines TRBV24-1 with TRBJ1-3, with a tentative D call TRBD1 (5 bases). Trimming cost V 7 bases and J 0 bases, with 15 bases left between them. CDR3 size: 16 residues. CDR1 and CDR2 (germline): KGHDR, SFDVKD.

The V call is TRBV6-4, the J call TRBJ1-1; D might be TRBD1 (5 bases). CDR3 length equals 13 residues. Looked up from germline, CDR1 is MRHNA and CDR2 is SNTAGT. V lost 4 bases and J lost 1, with 7 bases in between. Here the CDR3 reads CASSVTGNTEAFF. CDR3 DNA sequence: TGTGCCAGCAGTGTTACAGGGAACACTGAAGCTTTCTTT.

The CDR3 loop is CASRAYRDREYEQYF. CDR3 in DNA: TGTGCCAGCCGGGCATACCGGGACAGGGAGTACGAGCAGTACTTC. V and J are TRBV28 and TRBJ2-7, with TRBD1 identical over 9 bases. The CDR3 covers 15 residues. Per the germline V gene, CDR1 is MDHEN and CDR2 is SYDVKM. The ends lost 8 bases at V and 4 bases at J; junction bases unmatched: 12.

This chain connects TRBV5-4 to TRBJ2-5; TRBD2 aligns across 12 bases. The V gene end was trimmed by 4 bases and the J gene end by 5 bases; junction bases not matched to a gene: 6. From germline, CDR1 is SGHNT and CDR2 YYREEE (reference sequence). This CDR3 is built from 15 residues. The CDR3 loop is CASSTASGGAETQYF. CDR3 in DNA: TGTGCCAGCAGCACTGCTAGCGGGGGGGCGGAGACCCAGTACTTC.

This chain links TRBV19 with TRBJ1-2; D gene ambiguous. This CDR3 has 13 amino acids. CDR1 is LNHDA and CDR2 is SQIVND in the germline V gene (reference sequence). V was pared by 5 bases and J by 9 bases, with 16 bases between. The CDR3 is CASSLPPGWSYTF. CDR3 coding DNA: TGTGCCAGTAGTCTCCCTCCAGGATGGAGCTACACCTTC.

The V gene is TRBV28, the J gene TRBJ1-1; D is possibly TRBD1 (6 bases). CDR3 length: 15 residues. The germline V and J ends were trimmed by 5 bases and 5 bases, with 18 bases remaining between them. Germline CDR1 is MDHEN and CDR2 is SYDVKM. Written as DNA, the CDR3 is TGTGCCAGCAGTACGACAGGCCTACTGCGAACTGAAGCTTTCTTT. Protein product: CASSTTGLLRTEAFF.

The chain carries TRBV19 and TRBJ1-2; D gene uncertain. The CDR3 extends over 14 amino acids. Germline assignment: CDR1 LNHDA and CDR2 SQIVND (reference sequence). Between the trimmed V and J ends, which lost 4 bases and 8 bases, there was a span of 17 bases. The CDR3 region is CASSRGPTSKGYTF. For the CDR3, the DNA is TGTGCCAGTAGTAGAGGACCTACTAGCAAGGGCTACACCTTC.

The chain employs TRBV29-1 and TRBJ2-1; TRBD1 agrees at 11 bases. The germline CDR1 and CDR2 sequences are SQVTM and ANQGSEA. The CDR3 spans 14 residues. J gave up 4 bases and V 5 bases, and 4 bases lay outside the gene matches. The CDR3 sequence: CSVLGQGAYNEQFF. The CDR3 bases are TGCAGCGTTCTCGGACAGGGGGCTTACAATGAGCAGTTCTTC.

The chain carries TRBV11-2 and TRBJ2-7; 9 bases align to TRBD2. V trimming: 2 bases; J trimming: 2 bases; junction bases outside the gene matches: 7. The germline V gene encodes CDR1 SGHAT and CDR2 FQNNGV. The CDR3 consists of 16 residues. DNA for the CDR3: TGTGCCAGCAGCTTATTGGGCGGGGGGGTTACCTACGAGCAGTACTTC. This codes for CASSLLGGGVTYEQYF.

The chain recombines TRBV19 with TRBJ2-7; 10 bases map to TRBD1. The length of the CDR3 is 17 residues. Germline V gives CDR1 LNHDA, CDR2 SQIVND (reference sequence). The J segment lost 3 bases and the V segment lost 5 bases, leaving 13 bases of the junction unmatched. Written as DNA, the CDR3 is TGTGCCAGTAGTCGCCGCGTGGGGGGGGACAGGGGCTACGAGCAGTACTTC. Translation gives CASSRRVGGDRGYEQYF.

The DNA for the CDR3 is TGTGCCAGCAGGATGGGACTAGCGGAGTCCTACGAGCAGTACTTC. Translating gives CASRMGLAESYEQYF. The chain links TRBV2 to TRBJ2-7, with 11 nucleotides matching TRBD2. The ends lost 6 bases at V and 1 base at J; junction bases unmatched: 5. Germline CDR1 and CDR2: SNHLY and FYNNEI. This CDR3 has 15 amino acids.